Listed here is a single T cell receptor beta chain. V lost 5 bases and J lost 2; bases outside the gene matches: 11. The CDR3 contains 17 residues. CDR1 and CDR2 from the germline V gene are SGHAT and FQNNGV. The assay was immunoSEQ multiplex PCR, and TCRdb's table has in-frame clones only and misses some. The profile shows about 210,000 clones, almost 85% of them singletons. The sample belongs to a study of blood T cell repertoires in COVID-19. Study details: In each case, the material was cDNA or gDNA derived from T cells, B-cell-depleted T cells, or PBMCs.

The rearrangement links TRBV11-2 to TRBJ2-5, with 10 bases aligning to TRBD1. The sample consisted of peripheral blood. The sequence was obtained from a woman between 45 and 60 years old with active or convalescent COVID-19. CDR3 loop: CASSPVGTGARQETQYF. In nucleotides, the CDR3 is TGTGCCAGCAGCCCGGTAGGGACAGGGGCACGACAAGAGACCCAGTACTTC. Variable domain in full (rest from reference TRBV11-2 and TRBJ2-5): EAGVAQSPRYKIIEKRQSVAFWCNPISGHATLYWYQQILGQGPKLLIQFQNNGVVDDSQLPKDRFSAERLKGVDSTLKIQPAKLEDSAVYLCASSPVGTGARQETQYFGPGTRLLVL.